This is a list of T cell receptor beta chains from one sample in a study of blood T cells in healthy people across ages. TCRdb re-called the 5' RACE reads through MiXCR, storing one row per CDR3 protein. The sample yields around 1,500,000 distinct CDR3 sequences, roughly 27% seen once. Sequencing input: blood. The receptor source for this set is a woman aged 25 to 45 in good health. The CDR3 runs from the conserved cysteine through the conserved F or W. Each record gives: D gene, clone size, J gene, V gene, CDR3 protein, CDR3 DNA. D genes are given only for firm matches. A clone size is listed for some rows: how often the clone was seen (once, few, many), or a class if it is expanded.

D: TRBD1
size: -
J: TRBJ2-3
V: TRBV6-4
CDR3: CASSDGDRTTDTQYF
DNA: TGTGCCAGCAGTGACGGGGACAGGACGACAGATACGCAGTATTTT

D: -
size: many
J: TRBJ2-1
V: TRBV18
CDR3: CASLSNNEQFF
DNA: TGTGCCAGCTTATCAAACAATGAGCAGTTCTTC

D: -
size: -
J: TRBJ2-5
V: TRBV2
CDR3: CASSEGRGNYKQYF
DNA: TGTGCCAGCAGTGAAGGCAGGGGAAATTACAAGCAGTACTTC

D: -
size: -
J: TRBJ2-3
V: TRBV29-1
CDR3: CSVEDLGGGQATDTQYF
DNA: TGCAGCGTTGAAGATCTGGGAGGTGGGCAGGCCACAGATACGCAGTATTTT

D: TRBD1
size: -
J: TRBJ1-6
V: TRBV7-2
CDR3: CASSKARGTAGNSPLHF
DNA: TGTGCCAGCAGTAAAGCGAGGGGGACAGCTGGTAATTCACCCCTCCACTTT

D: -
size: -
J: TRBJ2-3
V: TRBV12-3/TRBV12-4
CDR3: CASTTQAPDTQYF
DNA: TGTGCCAGCACCACCCAGGCCCCAGATACGCAGTATTTT

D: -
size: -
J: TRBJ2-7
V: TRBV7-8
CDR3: CASRGLLPGSEQYF
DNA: TGTGCCAGCAGGGGACTCCTGCCTGGGAGCGAGCAGTACTTC

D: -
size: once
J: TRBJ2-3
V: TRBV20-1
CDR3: CSASLVSTNTQYF
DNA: TGCAGTGCTAGTTTGGTATCCACAAATACGCAGTATTTT

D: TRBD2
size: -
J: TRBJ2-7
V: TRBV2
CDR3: CASRATFSGGSYNEQYF
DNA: TGTGCCAGCAGGGCCACCTTTAGCGGGGGATCCTACAATGAGCAGTACTTC

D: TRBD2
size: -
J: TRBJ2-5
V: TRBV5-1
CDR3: CASMASGSYLETQYF
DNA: TGCGCCAGCATGGCTAGCGGGAGCTATTTGGAGACCCAGTACTTC

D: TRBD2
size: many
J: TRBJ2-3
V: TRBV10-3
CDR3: CAISESEGGGGDTQYF
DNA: TGTGCCATCAGTGAGTCGGAGGGCGGGGGGGGAGATACGCAGTATTTT

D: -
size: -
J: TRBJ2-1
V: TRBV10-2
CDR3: CASSEISGLGEQFF
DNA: TGCGCCAGCAGTGAGATTAGCGGACTGGGTGAGCAGTTCTTC

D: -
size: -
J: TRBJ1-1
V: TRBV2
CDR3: CASKGDHAGTEAFF
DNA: TGTGCCAGCAAGGGGGACCATGCGGGCACTGAAGCTTTCTTT

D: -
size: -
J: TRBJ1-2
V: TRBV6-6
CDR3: CASSYLTITGGGYTF
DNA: TGTGCCAGCAGTTACTTGACCATCACGGGGGGTGGCTACACCTTC

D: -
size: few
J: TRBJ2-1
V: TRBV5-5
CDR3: CASSPGVANRNEQFF
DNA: TGTGCCAGCAGTCCAGGGGTGGCGAATAGAAATGAGCAGTTCTTC

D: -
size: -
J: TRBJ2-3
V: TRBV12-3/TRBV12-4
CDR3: CASSAMIRADTQYF
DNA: TGTGCCAGCAGTGCGATGATTAGGGCAGATACGCAGTATTTT

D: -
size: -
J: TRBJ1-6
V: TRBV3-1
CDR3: CASSIGPGFSPLHF
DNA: TGTGCCAGCTCGATCGGCCCGGGTTTTTCACCCCTCCACTTT

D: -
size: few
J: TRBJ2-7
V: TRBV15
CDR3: CATGRSGVPEQYF
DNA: TGTGCCACCGGCCGGTCAGGGGTCCCTGAGCAGTACTTC

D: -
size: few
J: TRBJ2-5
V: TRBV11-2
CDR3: CASSLVRGYETQYF
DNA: TGTGCCAGCAGCTTAGTGCGGGGCTATGAGACCCAGTACTTC

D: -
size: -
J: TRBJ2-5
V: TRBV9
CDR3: CASSVLGGGETQYF
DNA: TGTGCCAGCAGCGTATTGGGAGGGGGTGAGACCCAGTACTTC

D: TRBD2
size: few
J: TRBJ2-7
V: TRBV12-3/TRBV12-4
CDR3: CASSLRRELYF
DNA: TGTGCCAGCAGTTTAAGGCGGGAGCTGTACTTC

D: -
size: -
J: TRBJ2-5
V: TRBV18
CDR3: CASSPSRLVQETQYF
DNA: TGTGCCAGCTCACCGTCTAGACTAGTGCAAGAGACCCAGTACTTC

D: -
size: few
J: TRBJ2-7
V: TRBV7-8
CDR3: CASSLLLQGSSYEQYF
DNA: TGTGCCAGCAGCCTCCTATTACAGGGCTCTTCCTACGAGCAGTACTTC

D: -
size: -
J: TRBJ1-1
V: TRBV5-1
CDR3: CASSLDPPPTVAEAFF
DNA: TGCGCCAGCAGCTTGGACCCCCCTCCAACGGTAGCTGAAGCTTTCTTT

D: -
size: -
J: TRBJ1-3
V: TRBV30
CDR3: CAWLGHSSSGNTIYF
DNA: TGTGCCTGGCTAGGGCACTCGAGCTCTGGAAACACCATATATTTT

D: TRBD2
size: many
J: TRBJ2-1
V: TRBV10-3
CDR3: CATKGTTLYNEQFF
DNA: TGTGCCACCAAGGGGACTACCCTCTACAATGAGCAGTTCTTC

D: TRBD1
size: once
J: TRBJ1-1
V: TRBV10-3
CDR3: CAISETGVDTEAFF
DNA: TGTGCCATTTCCGAGACAGGGGTTGACACTGAAGCTTTCTTT

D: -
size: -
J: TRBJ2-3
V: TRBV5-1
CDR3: CASSIPGTQVTDTQYF
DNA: TGCGCCAGCAGCATCCCCGGGACCCAAGTCACAGATACGCAGTATTTT

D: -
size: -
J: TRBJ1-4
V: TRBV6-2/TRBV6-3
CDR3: CASSYSSDSLNEKLFF
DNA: TGTGCCAGCAGTTACTCGTCGGACAGCCTTAATGAAAAACTGTTTTTT

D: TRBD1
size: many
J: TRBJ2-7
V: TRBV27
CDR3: CASSAPGQGWGEQYF
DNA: TGTGCCAGCAGCGCACCGGGACAGGGATGGGGCGAGCAGTACTTC

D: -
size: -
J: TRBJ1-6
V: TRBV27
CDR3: CASRPSWQGYNSPLHF
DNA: TGTGCCAGCAGACCCTCTTGGCAGGGATATAATTCACCCCTCCACTTT

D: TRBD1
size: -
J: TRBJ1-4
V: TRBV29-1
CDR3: CSVANTGTGGGNEKLFF
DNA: TGCAGCGTTGCTAATACGGGGACAGGAGGAGGTAATGAAAAACTGTTTTTT

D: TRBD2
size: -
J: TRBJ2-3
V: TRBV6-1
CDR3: CASSEGMTSVISTDTQYF
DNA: TGTGCCAGCAGTGAAGGAATGACTAGCGTAATTAGCACAGATACGCAGTATTTT

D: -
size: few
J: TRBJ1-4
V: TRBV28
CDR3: CASSFPREKLFF
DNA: TGTGCCAGCAGTTTTCCGAGAGAAAAACTGTTTTTT

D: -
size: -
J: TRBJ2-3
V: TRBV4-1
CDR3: CASSVRISTDTQYF
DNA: TGTGCCAGCAGCGTACGGATTTCCACAGATACGCAGTATTTT

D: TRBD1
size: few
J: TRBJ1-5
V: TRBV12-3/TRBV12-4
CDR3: CASSSGQGEYSNQPQHF
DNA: TGTGCCAGCAGCTCGGGACAGGGGGAATATAGCAATCAGCCCCAGCATTTT

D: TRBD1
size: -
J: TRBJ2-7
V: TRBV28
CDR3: CASSPRRGQGRYEQYF
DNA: TGTGCCAGCAGTCCGCGAAGGGGACAGGGAAGGTACGAGCAGTACTTC

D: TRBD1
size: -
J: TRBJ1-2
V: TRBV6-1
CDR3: CASSEPNRGQGYGYTF
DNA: TGTGCCAGCAGTGAGCCTAACAGGGGGCAAGGCTATGGCTACACCTTC

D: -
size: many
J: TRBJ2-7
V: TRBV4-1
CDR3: CASSQVYEFAYEQYF
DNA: TGCGCCAGCAGCCAAGTATACGAGTTCGCCTACGAGCAGTACTTC

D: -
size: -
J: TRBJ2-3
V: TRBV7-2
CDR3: CASSLAPTASEPDTQYF
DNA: TGTGCCAGCAGCTTAGCCCCCACCGCCAGCGAGCCAGATACGCAGTATTTT

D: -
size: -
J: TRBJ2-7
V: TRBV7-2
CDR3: CASSAGPPENGQYF
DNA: TGTGCCAGCAGCGCGGGACCGCCTGAAAACGGGCAGTACTTC

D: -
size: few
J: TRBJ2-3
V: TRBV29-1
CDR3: CSVEDPSGFPQYF
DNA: TGCAGCGTTGAAGACCCGTCCGGGTTTCCGCAGTATTTT

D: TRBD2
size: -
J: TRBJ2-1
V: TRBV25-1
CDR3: CASRSGQAGAYNEQFF
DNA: TGTGCCAGCCGCTCCGGGCAGGCGGGGGCCTACAATGAGCAGTTCTTC

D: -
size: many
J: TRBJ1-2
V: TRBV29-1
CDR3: CSVTFEDGYTF
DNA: TGCAGCGTTACCTTCGAGGATGGCTACACCTTC

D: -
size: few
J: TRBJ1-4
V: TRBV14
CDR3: CASSQGSTGHNEKLFF
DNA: TGTGCCAGTAGCCAAGGGTCCACAGGCCATAATGAAAAACTGTTTTTT

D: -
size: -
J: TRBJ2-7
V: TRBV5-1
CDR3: CASSLDPAWSYEQYF
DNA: TGCGCCAGCAGCTTGGATCCCGCGTGGAGCTACGAGCAGTACTTC

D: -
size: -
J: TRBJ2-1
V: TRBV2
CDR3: CASVLSGTEQFF
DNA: TGTGCCAGCGTTCTTTCGGGGACTGAGCAGTTCTTC

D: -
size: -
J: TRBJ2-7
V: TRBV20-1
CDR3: CSARAEYEQYF
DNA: TGCAGTGCTAGAGCAGAATACGAGCAGTACTTC

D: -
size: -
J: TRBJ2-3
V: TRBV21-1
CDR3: CASSKVPPFGRKTDTQYF
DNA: TGTGCCAGCAGCAAAGTCCCCCCATTTGGTAGAAAAACAGATACGCAGTATTTT

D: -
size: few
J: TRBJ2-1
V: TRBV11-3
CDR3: CASRKGAGRGNEQFF
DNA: TGTGCCAGCAGAAAAGGGGCAGGACGCGGCAATGAGCAGTTCTTC

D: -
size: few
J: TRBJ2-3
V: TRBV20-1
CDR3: CSAREQASTDTQYF
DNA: TGCAGTGCTAGGGAACAGGCGTCCACAGATACGCAGTATTTT

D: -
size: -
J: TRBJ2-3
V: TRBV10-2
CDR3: CASSEYRRSDTQYF
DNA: TGCGCCAGCAGTGAGTACAGACGATCAGATACGCAGTATTTT

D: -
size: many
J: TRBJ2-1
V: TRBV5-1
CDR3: CASSSSGGGSYNEQFF
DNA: TGCGCCAGCAGCTCCTCCGGCGGCGGCTCCTACAATGAGCAGTTCTTC

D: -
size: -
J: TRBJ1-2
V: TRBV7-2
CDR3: CASSLQGLSFGGGYTF
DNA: TGTGCCAGCAGCTTACAGGGGTTATCATTCGGAGGCGGCTACACCTTC

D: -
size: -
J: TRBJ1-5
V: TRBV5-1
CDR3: CASSLGGASGPNQPQHF
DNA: TGCGCCAGCAGCTTGGGGGGGGCGAGCGGGCCGAATCAGCCCCAGCATTTT

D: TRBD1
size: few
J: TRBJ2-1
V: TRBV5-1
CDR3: CASARDSSYNEQFF
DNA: TGCGCCAGCGCCCGGGACAGCTCCTACAATGAGCAGTTCTTC

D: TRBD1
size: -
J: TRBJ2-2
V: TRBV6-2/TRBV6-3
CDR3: CASSTGTGGGGELFF
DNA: TGTGCCAGCAGTACCGGGACAGGGGGCGGCGGGGAGCTGTTTTTT

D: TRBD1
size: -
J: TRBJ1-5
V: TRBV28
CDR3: CASSWGTAPMNQPQHF
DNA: TGTGCCAGCAGTTGGGGGACAGCCCCCATGAATCAGCCCCAGCATTTT

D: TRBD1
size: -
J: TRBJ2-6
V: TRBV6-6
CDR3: CASSDPGGDGANVLTF
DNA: TGTGCCAGCAGTGACCCAGGGGGCGATGGGGCCAACGTCCTGACTTTC

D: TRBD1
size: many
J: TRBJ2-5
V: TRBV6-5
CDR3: CASSRQGAEQETQYF
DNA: TGTGCCAGTTCGAGACAGGGGGCGGAACAAGAGACCCAGTACTTC